These 10 T cell receptor beta chains were all obtained from the same sample, sequenced in a study of blood T cell repertoires in COVID-19. Profiling relied on immunoSEQ multiplex PCR, and the TCRdb table lists in-frame clones only, not all of them. The table records under 300,000 clones, more than 65% of them present only once. The sequencing input was peripheral blood. These receptors came from a man aged 35 to 55 who had recovered from COVID-19.

The chain combines TRBV11-3 with TRBJ2-7; tentative D call: TRBD2 (5 bases). Germline CDR1 reads SGHNT; CDR2 reads YENEEA. This CDR3 is 14 amino acids long. Trimming removed 5 bases from V and 4 bases from J, with 15 bases in between. CDR3 loop: CASSGLGRVYEQYF. For the CDR3, the DNA is TGTGCCAGCAGCGGACTCGGCCGGGTGTACGAGCAGTACTTC.

The chain carries TRBV29-1 and TRBJ2-7; TRBD1 matches at 7 bases. Trimming took 7 bases from V and 2 from J; bases not matched to a gene: 8. The CDR3 has 13 amino acids. The germline V gene encodes CDR1 SQVTM and CDR2 ANQGSEA. The CDR3 loop reads CSAQGSSTYEQYF. The CDR3 bases are TGCAGCGCACAGGGGTCCTCTACCTACGAGCAGTACTTC.

This clone appeared a few times. The chain joins TRBV27 to TRBJ2-3; 7 positions match TRBD2. Trimming removed 3 bases from V and 8 bases from J; junction bases left unmatched: 11. The CDR3 has 15 residues. The germline gives CDR1 MNHEY, CDR2 SMNVEV (reference sequence). The chain's CDR3 is CASSLGGRGSGTQYF. The CDR3 DNA reads TGTGCCAGCAGTTTGGGAGGGAGGGGATCCGGTACGCAGTATTTT.

The chain joins TRBV6-6 to TRBJ1-5; D unresolved. CDR1 and CDR2 from the germline V gene are MNHNY and SVGAGI (reference sequence). Trimming pared 4 bases from V and 9 bases from J, leaving 16 bases between. This CDR3 contains 14 residues. The CDR3: CASSSGLPKGPQHF. CDR3 bases: TGTGCCAGCAGTTCCGGACTGCCTAAGGGGCCCCAGCATTTT.

V and J are TRBV4-3 and TRBJ2-2, with 12 bases matching TRBD2. There are 19 residues in the CDR3. V lost 0 bases and J lost 6; bases outside the gene matches: 11. Germline-derived CDR1 and CDR2 are LGHNA and YSLEER. Here the CDR3 DNA reads TGCGCCAGCAGCCAAGAGCCTAGCGGGGGGGCCGCGAGATCCGGGGAGCTGTTTTTT. It translates to CASSQEPSGGAARSGELFF.

This chain uses TRBV10-3 with TRBJ1-6; 8 positions agree with TRBD1. The germline CDR1 and CDR2 sequences are ENHRY and SYGVKD. The CDR3 runs 16 residues. V shed 0 bases and J 8 bases; nucleotides not matched to a gene: 6. DNA of the CDR3: TGTGCCATCAGTGAGTCGAAAGGACAGGGTTATTCACCCCTCCACTTT. Encoded protein: CAISESKGQGYSPLHF.

The V call is TRBV7-2, the J call TRBJ1-2; possibly TRBD1 for D (5 bases). The CDR3 is 14 residues long. Germline V gene lookup returns CDR1 SGHTA and CDR2 FQGNSA. Trimming removed 1 base from V and 4 bases from J, with 10 bases in between. The CDR3, as DNA: TGTGCCAGCAGCTTAGGGGTACAGGCCTATGGCTACACCTTC. It yields the protein CASSLGVQAYGYTF.

The CDR3 sequence: CASGLFQGYGYTF. CDR3 DNA sequence: TGTGCTAGTGGTTTGTTCCAGGGATATGGCTACACCTTC. This chain connects TRBV12-5 to TRBJ1-2; tentative D call: TRBD1 (5 bases). V lost 2 bases to trimming and J lost 5 bases, with 9 bases between them. Looked up from germline, CDR1 is LGHNT and CDR2 is FRNRAP. There are 13 residues in the CDR3.

V and J are TRBV7-9 and TRBJ1-1; D gene ambiguous. The CDR3 loop spans 11 amino acids. Deletions cut 6 bases from V and 6 bases from J, with 8 bases between. CDR1 and CDR2 from the germline V gene are SEHNR and FQNEAQ (reference sequence). DNA for the CDR3: TGTGCCAGCAGACTTCCCGCTGAAGCTTTCTTT. Amino acids: CASRLPAEAFF.

The CDR3, as DNA: TGTGCCAGCAGCTCAAGATGGGGGGCAGATACGCAGTATTTT. This sequence encodes CASSSRWGADTQYF. The chain is built from TRBV7-2 and TRBJ2-3; tentatively, D is TRBD2 (6 bases). In germline, CDR1 is SGHTA, CDR2 FQGNSA. The CDR3 is 14 residues long. Trimming cost V 4 bases and J 4 bases, with 12 bases left between them. Looking up the rest from reference TRBV7-2 and TRBJ2-3 gives the full variable domain: GAGVSQSPSNKVTEKGKDVELRCDPISGHTALYWYRQSLGQGLEFLIYFQGNSAPDKSGLPSDRFSAERTGGSVSTLTIQRTQQEDSAVYLCASSSRWGADTQYFGPGTRLTVL.